What follows are 2 T cell receptor beta chains derived from one specimen sequenced in a study of memory CD4+ T cells and cytomegalovirus serostatus. TCRdb's copy holds only in-frame clones and misses some; the assay was immunoSEQ multiplex PCR. The table lists about 64,000 clones, 75% to 80% of them singletons. The sort gate was single viable CD3+CD4+CD8-CD45RO+ cells for memory CD4+ T cells. The sequencing input was memory CD4+ T cells from blood. Receptors were obtained from an adult in good health and CMV-seronegative.

The chain is built from TRBV4-1 and TRBJ2-5; 8 nucleotides line up with TRBD1. V was clipped by 0 bases and J by 4 bases; unmatched bases: 7. The CDR3 loop spans 16 amino acids. Germline CDR1 is MGHRA and CDR2 is YSYEKL. CDR3 amino acids: CASSQDPGQVGETQYF. As DNA, the CDR3 is TGCGCCAGCAGCCAAGATCCGGGACAGGTAGGAGAGACCCAGTACTTC.

The J gene is TRBJ2-6, the V gene TRBV30; 7 positions agree with TRBD1. This CDR3 region has 14 residues. The V gene's germline CDR1 is GTSNPN and CDR2 SVGIG (reference sequence). Trimming cost V 6 bases and J 2 bases; bases outside gene matches: 4. In DNA form, the CDR3 reads TGTGCCTGCAGGGACAGTGCTGGGGCCAACGTCCTGACTTTC. Protein product: CACRDSAGANVLTF.